The clone carrying this TCR beta chain was seen at least ten times. The data stem from a study of molecular identifiers for immune sequencing clone quantification. From the PCR reads, TCRdb called clonotypes with MiXCR, one entry per CDR3 protein. The repertoire holds over 600,000 distinct CDR3 sequences, approximately 20% seen once, with under 0.95% in the top ten. Germline V lookup: CDR1 SGHVS, CDR2 FNYEAQ. The CDR3 has 16 amino acids. Trimming removed 0 bases from V and 3 bases from J; junction bases left unmatched: 6. The sequenced sample was naive CD8+ T cells from blood, with Jurkat cell RNA spiked in. Stated subset: FACS-sorted CD8+CD4-CCR7+CD45RA+ naive T cells. The origin of this receptor is a human donor in good health. Some libraries in this study had Jurkat cell RNA spiked in. This chain links TRBV7-6 with TRBJ2-3, with TRBD2 matching over 7 bases. The CDR3 protein is CASSLAESGGTDTQYF. The CDR3 bases are TGTGCCAGCAGCTTAGCGGAGTCGGGAGGAACAGATACGCAGTATTTT.